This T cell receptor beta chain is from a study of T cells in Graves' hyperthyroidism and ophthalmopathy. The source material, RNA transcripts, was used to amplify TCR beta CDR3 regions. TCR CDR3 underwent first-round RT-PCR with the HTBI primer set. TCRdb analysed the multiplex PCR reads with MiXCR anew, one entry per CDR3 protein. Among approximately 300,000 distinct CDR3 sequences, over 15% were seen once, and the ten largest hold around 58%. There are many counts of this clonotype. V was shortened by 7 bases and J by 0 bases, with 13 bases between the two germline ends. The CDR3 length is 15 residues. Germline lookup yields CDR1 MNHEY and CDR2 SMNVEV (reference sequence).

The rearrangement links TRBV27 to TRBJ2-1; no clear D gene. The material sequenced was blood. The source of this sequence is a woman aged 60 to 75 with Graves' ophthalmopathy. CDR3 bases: TGTGCCAGCAAAGATGGGTCTAGCTCCTACAATGAGCAGTTCTTC. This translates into CASKDGSSSYNEQFF.